The entry below gives a single T cell receptor beta chain sequence along with its context. As yet, its antigen is unknown. The CDR3 consists of 16 residues. Trimming cost V 6 bases and J 2 bases; bases outside gene matches: 7. This sample is part of a study of response to subunit inactivated influenza vaccine. Study-wide points: Few new T cells, the authors suggested, are recruited by each seasonal influenza vaccination.

One entry per CDR3 protein, called by TCRdb with MiXCR from the RT-PCR reads. The sample lists more than 550,000 distinct CDR3 sequences, 10% to 15% seen once, with 10% in the top ten. The source is a man aged 45-60 years who received an inactivated influenza vaccine. Sequencing was performed on PBMCs from blood, taken on the day of vaccination. The gene calls are TRBV12-3 or TRBV12-4 and TRBJ2-3; 11 positions agree with TRBD1. The CDR3: CASSPGQGVLTDTQYF. CDR3 nucleotides: TGTGCCAGCAGCCCGGGACAGGGGGTCCTCACAGATACGCAGTATTTT.